This T cell receptor beta chain comes out of a study of immune cell composition in non-small cell lung cancer (dated by TCRdb to about 2017). In the study overall: Histologic subtype was assigned using H&E plus p63, CK5, Napsin A and TTF-1 immunohistochemistry, mainly lung adenocarcinoma or squamous cell carcinoma. In supplementary cohort #1, which comprised 10 lung adenocarcinoma cases, paired tumour/lung TCR-beta sequencing was performed and TIL populations were generated so that tumour reactivity could be assessed. Several tumour specimens with TCR-beta data were rare histological subtypes and were excluded from the subtype comparisons. Adaptive Biotechnologies TCR-beta sequencing was carried out on some 35 paired NSCLC tumour and non-adjacent lung specimens, as well as on roughly 28 tumour-only specimens. On the study overall, not on this receptor specifically: Across fewer than 13 adenocarcinoma cases, the maximal tumour-associated clone frequency showed a strong correlation with TIL tumour reactivity, but overall clonality showed no such correlation. Top 10 clone scores and productive clonality were significantly higher in lung squamous cell carcinoma than in lung adenocarcinoma tumours. The reactivity cohort included only 10 cases, and whether tumour-reactive clones share sequences with the dominant in vivo tumour-associated clones was not shown. Nearly half of NSCLC cases had tumour-associated clones >0.5%, found in around a third of adenocarcinomas compared with 75% of squamous carcinomas. Smoking pack-years did not significantly correlate with tumour TCR-beta clonality.

Genomic DNA was extracted with the QIAamp DNA kit from frozen aliquots of unsorted single-cell suspensions. Tumour samples were surgically resected non-small cell lung cancer tissue. Tissues arrived within 2 hours of resection and were immediately processed into single-cell suspensions. Tissue was mechanically dissociated and enzymatically digested with DNase I, collagenase I and hyaluronidase for roughly 30 minutes at 37 °C, then filtered and RBC-lysed. Note on this clone: Its antigen is still unknown. Base qualities were left out, and no much larger clone turns up one base away.

The CDR3 has 14 amino acids, counting the end cysteine and phenylalanine. Kept here is only the CDR3 DNA, which spans 42 bases and is read in frame from base 1. The germline V gene encodes CDR1 SGHRS and CDR2 YFSETQ. Between the V and J ends, shortened by 5 bases and 7 bases respectively, the junction contains 13 bases. TCR-beta CDR3 regions were amplified from genomic DNA by a two-step multiplex PCR, with the second step adding Illumina-compatible adaptors. TCR-beta immunosequencing was performed on an Illumina platform as a commercial immunoSEQ service. Per the original workflow: Repertoires were summarised by productive clonality and by Top 10 Clones, defined as the percentage of T-cell templates derived from the ten most frequent sequences. Productive clonality had a range of 0 to 1, where 1 means a monoclonal population. Tumour-associated clones were defined as sequences comprising at least 0.1% of tumour T-cell templates but absent from matched non-adjacent lung, identified via log10 scatter plots. Student's t-tests were used for two-group comparisons, ANOVA was used for stages, and linear regression was used for relationships, with analyses conducted in GraphPad Prism7 and R. The table was pulled from immuneACCESS by TCRdb, which kept in-frame rearrangements only. Such tables lose some clones; where checked, under half of the loss comes from unresolved V genes, and the rest has no known cause. V and J calls and clone size are those listed in that table; D and trimming were worked out from the DNA. For this sample the table gives 5,500 to 7,000 clones, of which 78% were detected only once. The top ten clonotypes cover less than 9.5% of the sample.

The material sequenced was lung tumor tissue. This TCR was sampled from a human donor with non-small cell lung cancer. This chain joins TRBV5-1 to TRBJ1-6, with an unclear D gene assignment. CDR3 loop: CASRSDTGNSPLHF. At the DNA level, the sequence is TGCGCCAGCAGGTCCGACACGGGAAATTCACCCCTCCACTTT.